This T cell receptor beta chain was captured in a study of T cell responses to AZD1222 COVID-19 vaccine (dated by TCRdb to about 2021). Broadly, across the study: A total of more than 230 trial participants underwent TCR sequencing, of whom 207 had received two doses of AZD1222 and some 26 had received two doses of the MenACWY control vaccine. Trial participants were enrolled by age into 18-55, 56-69 and 70-plus year subgroups, with roughly 150, 30 and 60 TCR-sequenced participants respectively.

The sample holds a few counts of this clone. No cognate antigen has been identified for it. No much larger clone is present one base from it, and per-base qualities are unavailable. According to the study, the label for this sample's time point signals: about 28 days (+/-7) after the second vaccine dose. AZD1222 recipients given second doses at about 4 weeks or at about 12 weeks were pooled, since spike-specific TCR depth and breadth were not found to differ between the two schedules. The vaccinee samples were drawn from two UK trials, COV001 and COV002, one of which was a single-blind randomized controlled phase 2/3 trial testing AZD1222 (ChAdOx1 nCoV-19) in healthy adults. For TCRbeta chain sequencing, PBMC samples from trial participants were taken at day 0 and at day 28 after the second dose. General conclusions and limits of the study: Because no day 14 peak-response samples were available, repertoires were characterized only after the peak T cell response. The 56-69-year group was small, and its depth increase did not reach significance, likely because of low power. The whole spike protein was spanned by vaccine-associated CD4 TCRs, and dominant responses were seen in regions 160-218 and 743-854. After two AZD1222 doses, spike-specific TCR breadth and depth were significantly higher than at day 0 and than in MenACWY recipients. Most participants were white British and females outnumbered males, and the authors suggested that clonal diversity may have been underestimated. Epitopes outside the regions mutated in the B.1.351 and B.1.1.7 variants were reportedly recognized by nearly half of the unique spike-specific TCRs. Conclusions about previously exposed vaccinees are limited, since just a handful of AZD1222 recipients were seropositive for SARS-CoV-2 at baseline.

Trimmed from V: 4 bases; trimmed from J: 3 bases; junction bases lacking a gene match: 12. Based on the germline V gene, the CDR1 and CDR2 sequences are SGHVS and FNYEAQ. The CDR3 runs 16 residues from the cysteine to the phenylalanine. Just the 48-base CDR3 DNA is kept, in frame starting at base 1. The CDR3 regions of human TCRbeta chains were analyzed by immunosequencing. The original methods were these. TCRs in the repertoires were matched against a reference library of SARS-CoV-2-specific TCRs that had been generated with the MIRA antigen-specificity platform. Breadth meant the fraction of unique TCRs that were SARS-CoV-2-associated, whereas depth meant the fraction of total T cells that were SARS-CoV-2-associated. Using the MIRA data, every spike-specific TCR was mapped to the spike region that the TCR reacted to and assigned to either a CD4 or a CD8 class. Log10-transformed breadth and depth values were compared by one-way ANOVA with Sidak's multiple comparisons tests. TCRdb's version of the immuneACCESS table is confined to in-frame rearrangements and falls short of the full clone set. An unresolved V gene accounts for under half of the shortfall where checked; the remainder is of unknown origin. For V, J and clone size, that table is used; D and trimming come from the DNA. Present in this sample are 100,000 to 150,000 clones, about 90% of which were seen just once. The ten top clones hold around 8% of the sample.

The chain uses TRBV7-6 and TRBJ2-7; 7 middle bases align to TRBD1. This clonotype originated in an adult who received the AZD1222 COVID-19 vaccine. The sample in question was peripheral blood, obtained 28 days after the second AZD1222 dose. The nucleotide sequence reads TGTGCCAGCAGCTCCTCAAGGGGGACAGCAGGCTACGAGCAGTACTTC. Translated, it gives CASSSSRGTAGYEQYF.